Listed below are T cell receptor beta chains from one sample, sequenced in a study of shared clonotypes between healthy human individuals. TCRdb keeps only in-frame clones here, not all; method: immunoSEQ multiplex PCR. Here the sample spans 780,000 or so clones, about two thirds being singletons. What was sequenced was memory CD4+ T cells sorted from blood. The source is a woman aged 25 to 45 in good health. Each CDR3 is given with its conserved first and last residue. D genes are given only for firm matches. The size of a clone is reported for some rows only, either as once, few or many, or as a class for expanded clones.

d_gene: NA
j_gene: TRBJ2-2
abundance: NA
v_gene: TRBV7-9
CDR3nt: TGTGCCAGCAGCTTAGGTGCAGGGATCAACTCCGGGGAGCTGTTTTTT
CDR3aa: CASSLGAGINSGELFF

d_gene: NA
j_gene: TRBJ2-7
abundance: few
v_gene: TRBV20-1
CDR3nt: TGCAGTGCTAGGCTGGAGTACGAGCAGTACTTC
CDR3aa: CSARLEYEQYF

d_gene: NA
j_gene: TRBJ2-2
abundance: once
v_gene: TRBV10-3
CDR3nt: TGTGCCATCAGACACACAAAAGGGGCGGGGAAGAGCACCGGGGAGCTGTTTTTT
CDR3aa: CAIRHTKGAGKSTGELFF

d_gene: TRBD1
j_gene: TRBJ1-5
abundance: few
v_gene: TRBV4-2
CDR3nt: TGTGCCAGCAGCCAAGATGGGACAGGGAATCAGCCCCAGCATTTT
CDR3aa: CASSQDGTGNQPQHF

d_gene: TRBD2
j_gene: TRBJ2-3
abundance: NA
v_gene: TRBV5-1
CDR3nt: TGCGCCAGCAGAAGCCCTGGGTTGAACAGTAGCGGGAGGGTTTTGGGCACAGATACGCAGTATTTT
CDR3aa: CASRSPGLNSSGRVLGTDTQYF

d_gene: NA
j_gene: TRBJ1-1
abundance: NA
v_gene: TRBV6-5
CDR3nt: TGTGCCAGCTCCACCGGGGACACTGAAGCTTTCTTT
CDR3aa: CASSTGDTEAFF

d_gene: TRBD2
j_gene: TRBJ2-5
abundance: few
v_gene: TRBV11-2
CDR3nt: TGTGCCAGCAGCTTGGGGACTAGCGGGACGTGGGAGACCCAGTACTTC
CDR3aa: CASSLGTSGTWETQYF

d_gene: NA
j_gene: TRBJ2-7
abundance: NA
v_gene: TRBV2
CDR3nt: TGTGCCAGCGAATACGCGGGGGAGCAGTACTTC
CDR3aa: CASEYAGEQYF

d_gene: NA
j_gene: TRBJ1-2
abundance: once
v_gene: TRBV6-1
CDR3nt: TGTGCCAGCAGTGAGGCGGGTCCGGCGGTCTATGGCTACACCTTC
CDR3aa: CASSEAGPAVYGYTF

d_gene: NA
j_gene: TRBJ1-2
abundance: few
v_gene: TRBV5-6
CDR3nt: TGTGCCAGCAGCCGGCGGGTGATAGCTAACTATGGCTACACCTTC
CDR3aa: CASSRRVIANYGYTF

d_gene: NA
j_gene: TRBJ2-2
abundance: NA
v_gene: TRBV10-2
CDR3nt: TGCGCCAGCAGAGGCACCGGGGAGCTGTTTTTT
CDR3aa: CASRGTGELFF

d_gene: NA
j_gene: TRBJ1-5
abundance: NA
v_gene: TRBV21-1
CDR3nt: TGTGCCAGCAGCGGCCGGGTTAATCAGCCCCAGCATTTT
CDR3aa: CASSGRVNQPQHF

d_gene: TRBD1
j_gene: TRBJ1-5
abundance: NA
v_gene: TRBV27
CDR3nt: TGTGCCAGCAGAGGCGGGACAGACAATCAGCCCCAGCATTTT
CDR3aa: CASRGGTDNQPQHF

d_gene: NA
j_gene: TRBJ1-5
abundance: many
v_gene: TRBV6-5
CDR3nt: TGTGCCAGCAGTTACTCTGCGGGGGGACAGCCCCAGCATTTT
CDR3aa: CASSYSAGGQPQHF

d_gene: NA
j_gene: TRBJ1-4
abundance: NA
v_gene: TRBV5-1
CDR3nt: TGCGCCAGCAGCGTGACAGTTAATGAAAAACTGTTTTTT
CDR3aa: CASSVTVNEKLFF

d_gene: TRBD1
j_gene: TRBJ2-7
abundance: NA
v_gene: TRBV28
CDR3nt: TGTGCCAGCAGCCTGAGACAGGGAACCTACGAGCAGTACTTC
CDR3aa: CASSLRQGTYEQYF

d_gene: NA
j_gene: TRBJ2-2
abundance: NA
v_gene: TRBV29-1
CDR3nt: TGCAGCGTTCCAAACTCAATCGACGGAGGGCCCGGGGAGCTGTTTTTT
CDR3aa: CSVPNSIDGGPGELFF

d_gene: NA
j_gene: TRBJ2-1
abundance: NA
v_gene: TRBV28
CDR3nt: TGTGCCAGCAGTTTAGTTAGCCCCCATGAGCAGTTCTTC
CDR3aa: CASSLVSPHEQFF

d_gene: NA
j_gene: TRBJ1-2
abundance: once
v_gene: TRBV7-9
CDR3nt: TGTGCCAGCAGCCGACCAGGACTATATGGCTACACCTTC
CDR3aa: CASSRPGLYGYTF

d_gene: TRBD2
j_gene: TRBJ2-5
abundance: NA
v_gene: TRBV7-9
CDR3nt: TGTGCCAGCAGCCCTAGCGGGAGTGGTTTTGAGACCCAGTACTTC
CDR3aa: CASSPSGSGFETQYF

d_gene: NA
j_gene: TRBJ2-6
abundance: NA
v_gene: TRBV5-6
CDR3nt: TGTGCCAGCAGCTTTCGTGGCTCTGGGGCCAACGTCCTGACTTTC
CDR3aa: CASSFRGSGANVLTF

d_gene: NA
j_gene: TRBJ2-3
abundance: many
v_gene: TRBV5-6
CDR3nt: TGTGCCAGCAGCTTGAGTTACTCAGATACGCAGTATTTT
CDR3aa: CASSLSYSDTQYF